These T cell receptor beta chains were read from a single sample in a study of T-cell memory formation after mild COVID-19. MiXCR, applied by TCRdb to the 5' RACE reads, yields one record per CDR3 protein. The sample shows roughly 410,000 distinct CDR3 sequences, 20% to 30% of them seen only once. The sequenced sample was PBMCs or a T cell subset sorted from them (not recorded which). Source of these receptors: an adult woman who had mild COVID-19 (a few samples of this study predate the infection). Cell type and time point are not known. Both conserved end residues are part of each CDR3. A D gene is named only where the DNA matches it firmly. A row's size may be missing; if present it is once, few, many or a size class.

TRBV29-1	TRBD2	TRBJ2-3	-	TGCAGCGTTGGTGGCGGGGGGGTTGCGCAGTATTTT	CSVGGGGVAQYF
TRBV6-5	-	TRBJ2-5	-	TGTGCCAGCAGTTACAGGGCGCCAGGAGCTTCCCAGAAAGAGACCCAGTACTTC	CASSYRAPGASQKETQYF
TRBV21-1	-	TRBJ2-7	few	TGTGCCAGCAGCCTCAACTTTTGTCGGGACTACGAGCAGTACTTC	CASSLNFCRDYEQYF
TRBV27	-	TRBJ2-7	-	TGTGCCAGCAGTTTATTCGCAGGGTGGGAGCAGTACTTC	CASSLFAGWEQYF
TRBV5-1	-	TRBJ2-1	-	TGCGCCAGCAAGTGGGGTATCGACTACAATGAGCAGTTCTTC	CASKWGIDYNEQFF
TRBV25-1	-	TRBJ2-5	few	TGTGCCAGCACTGCTCGGAGGGGTTTGAAAGAGACCCAGTACTTC	CASTARRGLKETQYF
TRBV6-1	-	TRBJ2-5	-	TGTGCCATCGAGAGGACAGTCCGAGAGACCCAGTACTTC	CAIERTVRETQYF
TRBV5-1	TRBD2	TRBJ2-3	few	TGCGCCAGCAGCTTGGCGTCTAGCGGGGCTAGCACAGATACGCAGTATTTT	CASSLASSGASTDTQYF
TRBV5-1	-	TRBJ2-1	few	TGCGCCAGCAGCTTGGATCTGGGATTCGTGGGTGAGCAGTTCTTC	CASSLDLGFVGEQFF
TRBV27	TRBD2	TRBJ2-5	-	TGTGCCATCAGTTTAAGTGCTAGCGGGGGGACCCTACAAGAGACCCAGTACTTC	CAISLSASGGTLQETQYF
TRBV7-8	-	TRBJ1-1	once	TGTGCCAGCAGCTTAGCGCAAACGACTTCGGAAGCTTTCTTT	CASSLAQTTSEAFF
TRBV10-3	TRBD2	TRBJ2-7	-	TGTGCCATCAGTGAAGGCGGGGGACTCTACGAGCAGTACTTC	CAISEGGGLYEQYF
TRBV5-1	-	TRBJ1-1	-	TGCGCCAGCAGCTTGCAAGCGATGAACACTGAAGCTTTCTTT	CASSLQAMNTEAFF
TRBV7-9	-	TRBJ1-2	-	TGTGCCAGCAGCTCACGGGACTTCAAGAAGGGCTACACCTTC	CASSSRDFKKGYTF
TRBV7-2	TRBD2	TRBJ2-2	-	TGTGCCAGCAGCTTTAGCGCAGGACTAGCGGGAGGTGGCGGGGAGCTGTTTTTT	CASSFSAGLAGGGGELFF
TRBV20-1	TRBD1	TRBJ1-1	-	TGCAGTGCTAGAACCGGGACAGCGAACACTGAAGCTTTCTTT	CSARTGTANTEAFF
TRBV14	-	TRBJ1-4	-	TGTGCCAGCAGCCAAGATCGAGGGGCAAGTGAAAAACTGTTTTTT	CASSQDRGASEKLFF
TRBV29-1	-	TRBJ2-7	few	TGCAGCGTTGAACGCAGTTCCTACGAGCAGTACTTC	CSVERSSYEQYF
TRBV20-1	-	TRBJ2-2	few	TGCAGTGGGCGTCCCGGGGAGCTGTTTTTT	CSGRPGELFF
TRBV20-1	-	TRBJ2-1	few	TGCAGTGCTAGAGAATTAGGGCAGGGGATAGGTAATGAGCAGTTCTTC	CSARELGQGIGNEQFF
TRBV19	TRBD2	TRBJ2-3	-	TGTGCCAGTAGCCAATGGCGGGGGGCCCCAGATACGCAGTATTTT	CASSQWRGAPDTQYF
TRBV6-2/TRBV6-3	TRBD2	TRBJ2-5	-	TGTGCCAGCAGGATTGGGACTAGCGGGAGGGCCCGAGAGACCCAGTACTTC	CASRIGTSGRARETQYF
TRBV25-1	-	TRBJ1-4	-	TGTGCCAGCAGTGTCCCGACCGGGGTATATGAAAAACTGTTTTTT	CASSVPTGVYEKLFF
TRBV27	TRBD1	TRBJ1-2	-	TGTGCCAGCAGTCCTAACGGCGGGACAGTCATCTATGGCTACACCTTC	CASSPNGGTVIYGYTF
TRBV20-1	TRBD2	TRBJ2-1	few	TGCAGTGCTAGAGATACTAGCGGGCAGAGCTCCTACAATGAGCAGTTCTTC	CSARDTSGQSSYNEQFF
TRBV5-1	-	TRBJ2-1	-	TGCGCCAGCAGCTCGGGGACACCCCGGTACAATGAGCAGTTCTTC	CASSSGTPRYNEQFF
TRBV6-2/TRBV6-3	TRBD2	TRBJ2-5	-	TGTGCCAGCAAAGTAGCGGGGGTAGCCCAAGAGACCCAGTACTTC	CASKVAGVAQETQYF
TRBV10-3	-	TRBJ1-2	few	TGTGCCATCAGTGAGGAGAAAATCGGCTATACCTTC	CAISEEKIGYTF
TRBV7-6	-	TRBJ1-1	-	TGTGCCAGCAGCTTCCTTGAGTCCTCTGAAGCTTTCTTT	CASSFLESSEAFF
TRBV10-3	-	TRBJ2-3	-	TGTGCCATCAGCGTAGATCAGGGTACAGATACGCAGTATTTT	CAISVDQGTDTQYF
TRBV15	-	TRBJ2-7	-	TGTGCCACCAGCGTGGACAACTCCTACGAGCAGTACTTC	CATSVDNSYEQYF
TRBV29-1	TRBD1	TRBJ2-7	-	TGCAGCGTTAAATTGGGACAGGGTGTGTACGAGCAGTACTTC	CSVKLGQGVYEQYF
TRBV6-5	TRBD1	TRBJ1-5	-	TGTGCCAGCAGCTTAGGACAGGGGGGTACAAATCAGCCCCAGCATTTT	CASSLGQGGTNQPQHF
TRBV9	TRBD1	TRBJ2-1	many	TGTGCCAGCAGCGCCCGCGACAGGGGTCTACAATATGAGCAGTTCTTC	CASSARDRGLQYEQFF
TRBV5-1	TRBD2	TRBJ2-5	many	TGCGCCAGCAGCTCCAAGCGGGGGGGACGAGAGACCCAGTACTTC	CASSSKRGGRETQYF
TRBV5-1	TRBD2	TRBJ2-2	few	TGCGCCAGCAGCCCAAGCGGGGGGTATGCCGGGGAGCTGTTTTTT	CASSPSGGYAGELFF
TRBV5-1	TRBD2	TRBJ2-7	few	TGCGCCAGCAGCTTGTTGGCGGGGGGAAGGGGCTCCTACGAGCAGTACTTC	CASSLLAGGRGSYEQYF
TRBV5-1	TRBD1	TRBJ2-7	-	TGCGCCAGCAGCTTAACTGGGACAGCATCCTACGAGCAGTACTTC	CASSLTGTASYEQYF
TRBV7-9	TRBD1	TRBJ2-7	few	TGTGCCAGCAGCTTGACCGGGACAGGGAAGGGCGAGCAGTACTTC	CASSLTGTGKGEQYF
TRBV10-3	-	TRBJ2-3	-	TGTGCCACCAGGCAGGGGTCCGCAGATACGCAGTATTTT	CATRQGSADTQYF
TRBV6-4	TRBD1	TRBJ1-6	few	TGTGCCAGCAGTCGAGGACAGGAAGGTTCACCCCTCCACTTT	CASSRGQEGSPLHF
TRBV5-6	TRBD2	TRBJ2-5	few	TGTGCCAGCAGCTATAGACTAGCGGGGGGGCAAGAGACCCAGTACTTC	CASSYRLAGGQETQYF
TRBV27	-	TRBJ1-2	-	TGTGCCAGCAGTCCCGATGGGGCCACACTCTATGGCTACACCTTC	CASSPDGATLYGYTF
TRBV7-2	-	TRBJ2-1	-	TGTGCCAGCAGGTCCTACAATGAGCAGTTCTTC	CASRSYNEQFF
TRBV7-2	TRBD2	TRBJ2-3	-	TGTGCCAGCAAGAGGACTAGCGGTTTTACAGATACGCAGTATTTT	CASKRTSGFTDTQYF
TRBV28	TRBD1	TRBJ2-7	-	TGTGCCAGCAGAACCGGGACAGAACCCATCTACGAGCAGTACTTC	CASRTGTEPIYEQYF
TRBV7-8	-	TRBJ1-6	-	TGTGCCAGCAGCTTATATAGGGGGGGGAGCCCGGGTTCACCCCTCCACTTT	CASSLYRGGSPGSPLHF
TRBV5-1	-	TRBJ2-7	-	TGCGCCAGCAGCGGGGGCATGGTGCAGTACTTC	CASSGGMVQYF
TRBV7-3	-	TRBJ2-1	-	TGTGCCAGCACGTCCACCCTTGGGGATGAGCAGTTCTTC	CASTSTLGDEQFF
TRBV12-3/TRBV12-4	-	TRBJ2-7	-	TGTGCCAGCGGGCCCGGGACTTCCCTCGAGCAGTACTTC	CASGPGTSLEQYF
TRBV4-3	-	TRBJ1-2	few	TGCGCCAGCAGCCAAGGCTACTCTGGAGGCTACACCTTC	CASSQGYSGGYTF
TRBV12-1	-	TRBJ2-3	-	TGTGCCAGCAGCTTTTGGGAGTCAGATACGCAGTATTTT	CASSFWESDTQYF
TRBV3-1	-	TRBJ2-5	-	TGTGCCAGCAGCCAAGGAGCTAGACTGGGAGAGACCCAGTACTTC	CASSQGARLGETQYF
TRBV19	-	TRBJ1-5	-	TGTGCCAGTAGTATCCTAGCCTTGGGAGGCAATCAGCCCCAGCATTTT	CASSILALGGNQPQHF